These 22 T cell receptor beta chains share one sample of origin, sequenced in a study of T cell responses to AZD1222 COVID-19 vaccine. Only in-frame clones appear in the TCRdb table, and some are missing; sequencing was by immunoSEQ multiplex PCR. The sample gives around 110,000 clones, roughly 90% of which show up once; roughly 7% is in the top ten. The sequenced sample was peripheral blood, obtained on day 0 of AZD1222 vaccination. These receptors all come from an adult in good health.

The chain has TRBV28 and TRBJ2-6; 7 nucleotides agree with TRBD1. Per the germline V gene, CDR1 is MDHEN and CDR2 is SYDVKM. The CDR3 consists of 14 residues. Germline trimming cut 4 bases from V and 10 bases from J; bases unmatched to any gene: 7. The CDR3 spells CASSSPGTANVLTF. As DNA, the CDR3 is TGTGCCAGCAGTTCCCCCGGGACAGCGAACGTCCTGACTTTC.

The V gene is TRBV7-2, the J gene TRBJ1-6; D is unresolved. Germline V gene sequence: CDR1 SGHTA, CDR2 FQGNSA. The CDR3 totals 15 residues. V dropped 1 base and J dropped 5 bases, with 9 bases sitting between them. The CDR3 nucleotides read TGTGCCAGCAGCTTAGGCCGGCCCAATAATTCACCCCTCCACTTT. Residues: CASSLGRPNNSPLHF.

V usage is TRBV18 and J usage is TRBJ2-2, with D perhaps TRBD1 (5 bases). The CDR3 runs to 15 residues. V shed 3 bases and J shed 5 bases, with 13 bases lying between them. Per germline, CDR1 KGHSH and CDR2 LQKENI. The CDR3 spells CASSPLQGDTGELFF. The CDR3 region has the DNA TGTGCCAGCTCACCCCTCCAGGGTGATACCGGGGAGCTGTTTTTT. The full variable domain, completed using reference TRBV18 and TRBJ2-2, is NAGVMQNPRHLVRRRGQEARLRCSPMKGHSHVYWYRQLPEEGLKFMVYLQKENIIDESGMPKERFSAEFPKEGPSILRIQQVVRGDSAAYFCASSPLQGDTGELFFGEGSRLTVL.

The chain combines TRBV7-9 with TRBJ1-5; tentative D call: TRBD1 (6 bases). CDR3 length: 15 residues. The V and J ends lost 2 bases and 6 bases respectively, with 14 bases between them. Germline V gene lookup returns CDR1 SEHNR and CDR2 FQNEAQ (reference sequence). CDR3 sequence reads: CASSLQTGPAQPQHF. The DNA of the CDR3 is TGTGCCAGCAGCTTACAGACAGGTCCCGCTCAGCCCCAGCATTTT.

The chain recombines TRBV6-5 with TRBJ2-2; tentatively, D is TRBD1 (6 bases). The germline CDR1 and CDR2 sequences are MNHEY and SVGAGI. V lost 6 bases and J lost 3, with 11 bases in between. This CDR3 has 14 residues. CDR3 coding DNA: TGTGCCAGCAGCCCCAGGGGATACACCGGGGAGCTGTTTTTT. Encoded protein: CASSPRGYTGELFF.

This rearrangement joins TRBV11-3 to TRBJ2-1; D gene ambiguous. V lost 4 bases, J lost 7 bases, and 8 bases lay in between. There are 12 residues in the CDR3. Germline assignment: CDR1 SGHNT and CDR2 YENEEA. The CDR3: CASSSAGNEQFF. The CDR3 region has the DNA TGTGCCAGCAGCTCGGCCGGTAATGAGCAGTTCTTC.

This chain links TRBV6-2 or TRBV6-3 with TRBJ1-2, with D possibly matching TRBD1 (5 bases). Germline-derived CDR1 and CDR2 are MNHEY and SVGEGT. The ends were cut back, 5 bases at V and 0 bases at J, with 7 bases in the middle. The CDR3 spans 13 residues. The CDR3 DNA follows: TGTGCCAGCAGTCGGGGCGCTAACTATGGCTACACCTTC. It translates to CASSRGANYGYTF.

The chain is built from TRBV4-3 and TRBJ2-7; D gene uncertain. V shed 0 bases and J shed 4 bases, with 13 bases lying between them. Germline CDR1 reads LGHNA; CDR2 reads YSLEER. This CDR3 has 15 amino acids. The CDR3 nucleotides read TGCGCCAGCAGCCAAGATCTTGTCCCCGGGTACGAGCAGTACTTC. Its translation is CASSQDLVPGYEQYF.

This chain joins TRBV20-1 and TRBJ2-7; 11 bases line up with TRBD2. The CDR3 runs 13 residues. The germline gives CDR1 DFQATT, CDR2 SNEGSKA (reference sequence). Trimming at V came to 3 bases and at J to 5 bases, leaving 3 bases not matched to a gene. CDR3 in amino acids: CSASGLAGDEQYF. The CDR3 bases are TGCAGTGCTAGTGGACTAGCGGGCGACGAGCAGTACTTC.

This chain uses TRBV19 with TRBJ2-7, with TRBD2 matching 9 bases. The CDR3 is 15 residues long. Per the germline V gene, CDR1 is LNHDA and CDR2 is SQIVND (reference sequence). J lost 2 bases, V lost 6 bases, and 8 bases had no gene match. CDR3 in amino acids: CASRTSGRGPYEQYF. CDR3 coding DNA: TGTGCCAGTAGGACTAGCGGCCGGGGACCCTACGAGCAGTACTTC.

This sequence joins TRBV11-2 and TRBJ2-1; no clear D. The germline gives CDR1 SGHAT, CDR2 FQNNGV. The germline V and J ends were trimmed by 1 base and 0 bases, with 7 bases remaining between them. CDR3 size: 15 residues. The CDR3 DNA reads TGTGCCAGCAGCTTAGCCAGAATCTCCTACAATGAGCAGTTCTTC. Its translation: CASSLARISYNEQFF.

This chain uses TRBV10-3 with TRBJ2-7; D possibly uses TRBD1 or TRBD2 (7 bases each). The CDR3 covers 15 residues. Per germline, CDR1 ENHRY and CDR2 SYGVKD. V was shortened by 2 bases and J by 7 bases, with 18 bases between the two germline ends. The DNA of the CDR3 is TGTGCCATCAGTGAGGAGGGGAGGGGGCGCCGGGAGCAGTACTTC. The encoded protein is CAISEEGRGRREQYF.

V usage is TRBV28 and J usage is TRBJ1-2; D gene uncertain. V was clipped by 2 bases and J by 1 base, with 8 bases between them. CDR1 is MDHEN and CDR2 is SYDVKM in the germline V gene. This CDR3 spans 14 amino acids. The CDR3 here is CASSLSGVNYGYTF. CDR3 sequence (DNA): TGTGCCAGCAGTTTAAGCGGGGTTAACTATGGCTACACCTTC.

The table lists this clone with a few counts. Here the CDR3 DNA reads TGTGCCATCAGCCCGGGACTAGGGTTTTCGAATGAGCAGTTCTTC. This translates into CAISPGLGFSNEQFF. The rearrangement links TRBV10-3 to TRBJ2-1; 8 bases fit TRBD2. In germline, CDR1 is ENHRY, CDR2 SYGVKD. The CDR3 runs 15 residues. J lost 7 bases, V lost 6 bases, and 11 bases had no gene match.

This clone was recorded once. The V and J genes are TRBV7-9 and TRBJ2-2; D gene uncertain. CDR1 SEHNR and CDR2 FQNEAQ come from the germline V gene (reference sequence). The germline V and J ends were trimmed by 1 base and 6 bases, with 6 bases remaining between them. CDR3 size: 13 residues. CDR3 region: CASSLVGPGELFF. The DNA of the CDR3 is TGTGCCAGCAGCTTAGTCGGGCCCGGGGAGCTGTTTTTT.

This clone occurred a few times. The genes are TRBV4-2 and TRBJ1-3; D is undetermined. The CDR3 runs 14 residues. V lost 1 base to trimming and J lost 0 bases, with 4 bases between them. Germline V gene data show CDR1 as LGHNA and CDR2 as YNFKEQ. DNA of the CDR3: TGTGCCAGCAGCCAAGGAGCCTCTGGAAACACCATATATTTT. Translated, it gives CASSQGASGNTIYF.

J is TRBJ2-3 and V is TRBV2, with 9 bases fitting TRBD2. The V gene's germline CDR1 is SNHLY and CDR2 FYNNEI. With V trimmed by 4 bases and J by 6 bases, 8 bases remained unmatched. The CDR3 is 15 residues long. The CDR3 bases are TGTGCCAGCAGTGGCGCGGGAGGGCCAGGGGATACGCAGTATTTT. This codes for CASSGAGGPGDTQYF.

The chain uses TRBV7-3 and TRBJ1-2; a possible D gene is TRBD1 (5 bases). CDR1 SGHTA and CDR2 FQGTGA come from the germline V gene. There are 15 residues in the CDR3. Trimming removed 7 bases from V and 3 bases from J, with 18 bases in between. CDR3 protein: CASTPLSEGHYGYTF. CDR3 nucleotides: TGTGCCAGCACCCCCTTATCGGAGGGACACTATGGCTACACCTTC.

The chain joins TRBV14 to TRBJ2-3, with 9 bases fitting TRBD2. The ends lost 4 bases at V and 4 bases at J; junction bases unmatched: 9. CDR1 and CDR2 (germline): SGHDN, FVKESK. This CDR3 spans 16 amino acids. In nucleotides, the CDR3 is TGTGCCAGCAGCCCGCTCCTAGCGGGACGGGCAGATACGCAGTATTTT. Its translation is CASSPLLAGRADTQYF.

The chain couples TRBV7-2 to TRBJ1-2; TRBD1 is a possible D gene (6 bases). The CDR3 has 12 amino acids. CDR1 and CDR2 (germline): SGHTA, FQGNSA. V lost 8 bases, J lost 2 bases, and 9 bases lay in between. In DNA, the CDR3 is TGTGCCAGCGGGAGGGGGAACTATGGCTACACCTTC. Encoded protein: CASGRGNYGYTF.

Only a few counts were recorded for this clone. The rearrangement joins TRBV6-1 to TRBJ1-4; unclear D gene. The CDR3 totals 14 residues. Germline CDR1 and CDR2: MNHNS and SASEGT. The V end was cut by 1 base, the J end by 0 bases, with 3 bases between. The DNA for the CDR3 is TGTGCCAGCAGTGAAGGGACAACTAATGAAAAACTGTTTTTT. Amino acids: CASSEGTTNEKLFF.

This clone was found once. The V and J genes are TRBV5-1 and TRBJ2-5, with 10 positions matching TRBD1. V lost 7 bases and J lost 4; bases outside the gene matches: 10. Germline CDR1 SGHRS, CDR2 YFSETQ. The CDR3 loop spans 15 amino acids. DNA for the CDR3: TGCGCCAGCCAAATGAGACAGGGGGCGCGAGAGACCCAGTACTTC. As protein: CASQMRQGARETQYF. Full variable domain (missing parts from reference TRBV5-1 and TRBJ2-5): KAGVTQTPRYLIKTRGQQVTLSCSPISGHRSVSWYQQTPGQGLQFLFEYFSETQRNKGNFPGRFSGRQFSNSRSEMNVSTLELGDSALYLCASQMRQGARETQYFGPGTRLLVL.